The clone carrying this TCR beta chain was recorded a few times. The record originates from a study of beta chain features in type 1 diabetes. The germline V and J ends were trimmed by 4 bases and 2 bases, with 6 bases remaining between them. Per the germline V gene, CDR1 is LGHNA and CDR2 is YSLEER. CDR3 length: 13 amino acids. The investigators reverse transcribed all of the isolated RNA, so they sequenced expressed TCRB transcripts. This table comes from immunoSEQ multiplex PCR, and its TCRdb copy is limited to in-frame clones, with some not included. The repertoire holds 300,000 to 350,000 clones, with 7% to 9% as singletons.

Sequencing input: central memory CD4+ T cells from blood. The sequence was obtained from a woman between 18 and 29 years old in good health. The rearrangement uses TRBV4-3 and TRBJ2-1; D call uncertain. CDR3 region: CASSPATYNEQFF. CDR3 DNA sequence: TGCGCCAGCAGCCCAGCGACCTACAATGAGCAGTTCTTC.